Listed below are T cell receptor beta chains from one sample, sequenced in a study of monozygotic twins with inflammatory bowel disease. Each CDR3 protein gets one entry in TCRdb, which reprocessed the 5' RACE reads and gives no DNA. This sample's table reports about 140,000 distinct CDR3 sequences. Sequencing was performed on blood. The receptors originated from a human donor with ulcerative colitis or Crohn's disease, or a healthy co-twin of an affected twin (not recorded which). Each CDR3 is given with its conserved first and last residue. Each record gives: V gene, J gene, CDR3 protein.

>TRBV18|TRBJ1-4
CASSLRGLTNEKLFF
>TRBV5-6|TRBJ1-1
CASSLAGKGTEAFF
>TRBV6-1|TRBJ2-7
CASRWVGYEQYF
>TRBV15|TRBJ1-1
CATSRDRNEAFF
>TRBV12-3/TRBV12-4|TRBJ1-6
CASSLVQGNSPLHF
>TRBV12-3/TRBV12-4|TRBJ2-3
CASSLFYPSGTDTQYF
>TRBV29-1|TRBJ1-4
CSVHLGRPMGEKLFF
>TRBV6-1|TRBJ1-6
CASKLDGAPILNSPLHF
>TRBV19|TRBJ2-3
CASSMEGQGGTDTQYF
>TRBV9|TRBJ1-3
CASSQAGTGTGNTIYF
>TRBV5-1|TRBJ1-1
CASSMALGTEAFF
>TRBV15|TRBJ1-4
CATSRSFLDRGFTNEKLFF
>TRBV6-5|TRBJ2-4
CASSYDRGDIQYF
>TRBV12-3/TRBV12-4|TRBJ2-7
CASSLQWTYEQYF
>TRBV5-1|TRBJ2-7
CASSLQQGAYEQYF
>TRBV7-2|TRBJ1-1
CASSSPSEAFF
>TRBV12-2|TRBJ1-6
CASRLAMTTAGVSPLHF
>TRBV28|TRBJ2-7
CASSLMAGLTYEQYF
>TRBV4-1|TRBJ2-7
CASSQEWGPYEQYF
>TRBV5-1|TRBJ2-1
CASTPQGGGHNEQFF
>TRBV7-2|TRBJ2-7
CASSLREGSYEQYF
>TRBV20-1|TRBJ2-3
CSARTPSTDTQYF
>TRBV5-1|TRBJ2-7
CASRRQTGTSGGPAPYEQYF
>TRBV7-2|TRBJ1-2
CASSYRGRANYGYTF
>TRBV20-1|TRBJ2-2
CSASDDQGATGELFF
>TRBV7-8|TRBJ2-7
CASSLARQGIYEQYF
>TRBV27|TRBJ1-5
CASSLSIGYGNQPQHF
>TRBV5-1|TRBJ1-1
CASSLGGISNTEAFF
>TRBV2|TRBJ2-5
CASSESRSTQYF
>TRBV2|TRBJ2-7
CASSPLRGAYEQYF
>TRBV20-1|TRBJ2-3
CSARGTGRADTQYF
>TRBV24-1|TRBJ2-1
CATSDSGLAYEQFF
>TRBV7-9|TRBJ1-1
CASSLGGQGTEAFF
>TRBV5-1|TRBJ2-5
CASSSGLAGVETQYF
>TRBV18|TRBJ2-1
CASSPPPGNNEQFF
>TRBV7-3|TRBJ2-7
CASSDAYEQYF
>TRBV5-1|TRBJ2-5
CASSLVGHQETQYF
>TRBV12-3/TRBV12-4|TRBJ1-2
CASGTAWGDGYTF
>TRBV20-1|TRBJ2-3
CSAKGLVVDTQYF
>TRBV20-1|TRBJ1-1
CSARGGRQLGAEAFF
>TRBV20-1|TRBJ2-5
CSARDLAGGAQETQYF
>TRBV4-2|TRBJ1-4
CASRDTGAMGEKLFF
>TRBV9|TRBJ1-1
CASSHSYGVNTEAFF
>TRBV12-3/TRBV12-4|TRBJ1-1
CASSLVLGLEAFF
>TRBV20-1|TRBJ1-5
CSARHKGPSGPQHF
>TRBV5-1|TRBJ1-1
CASSLAGGSGEAFF
>TRBV6-2/TRBV6-3|TRBJ2-7
CASSYAGATYEQYF
>TRBV7-9|TRBJ2-7
CASSLLQGAYEQYF
>TRBV7-9|TRBJ2-6
CASSSVAGGANVLTF
>TRBV20-1|TRBJ2-5
CSAARLVQETQYF
>TRBV4-1|TRBJ1-5
CASSQGRRQGSRQPQHF
>TRBV5-1|TRBJ2-3
CASSLWGTSGGDTQYF
>TRBV7-3|TRBJ1-2
CASSLTAGDGYTF
>TRBV2|TRBJ2-2
CATNSLGNTGELFF
>TRBV24-1|TRBJ2-1
CATSDSGLAGAGSSYNEQFF
>TRBV20-1|TRBJ2-2
CSASRRTDWNTGELFF